This TCR beta chain is from a study of T cells in tuberculosis. Whole-study context: Blood was taken before or within 7 days of anti-tuberculosis therapy.

On this clone: Its antigen is as yet unknown.

Using immunoSEQ multiplex PCR, the repertoire was profiled, and TCRdb retains in-frame clones only, with some absent. In the table there are 30,000 to 40,000 clones, approximately 90% of which are singletons. Time point defined: new active TB diagnosis, blood taken before or within 7 days of starting treatment. HIV-seronegative South African adults aged 18 years or older had newly diagnosed active tuberculosis. On average around 100,000 T cells per donor were immunosequenced. Study-wide points: The TCR-beta difference was not significant; alpha differences partly reflected length.

The CDR3 length is 16 residues. V shed 4 bases and J 8 bases; nucleotides not matched to a gene: 12. Germline V gene sequence: CDR1 MDHEN, CDR2 SYDVKM. The source material was PBMCs, sampled at tuberculosis diagnosis. The receptor comes from an adult with tuberculosis. The rearrangement joins TRBV28 to TRBJ2-1; 9 positions agree with TRBD1. The CDR3 loop is CASSSGTGNDLDEQFF. DNA for the CDR3: TGTGCCAGCAGTTCCGGGACAGGGAATGATTTGGATGAGCAGTTCTTC.